This T cell receptor (beta chain) originates from a study of blood T cell repertoires in COVID-19. Study-level background: The United States, Italy and Spain supplied acute and convalescent COVID-19 samples. PBMCs, B-cell-depleted T cells, or T cells were the source of the cDNA or gDNA that made up the material.

Generated by immunoSEQ multiplex PCR, the TCRdb table keeps only in-frame clones and is missing some. The top ten hold just over 2.5% of the sample, which has fewer than 250,000 clones, over 65% seen once. Germline V gene sequence: CDR1 KGHSH, CDR2 LQKENI. This CDR3 contains 13 residues. V was clipped by 6 bases and J by 6 bases, with 14 bases between them. Source material: peripheral blood. This TCR came from a woman in her seventies with active or convalescent COVID-19. The chain is built from TRBV18 and TRBJ1-1; D is unresolved. This chain's CDR3 is CASSPTTKAEAFF. The DNA for the CDR3 is TGTGCCAGCTCCCCAACGACAAAAGCTGAAGCTTTCTTT.